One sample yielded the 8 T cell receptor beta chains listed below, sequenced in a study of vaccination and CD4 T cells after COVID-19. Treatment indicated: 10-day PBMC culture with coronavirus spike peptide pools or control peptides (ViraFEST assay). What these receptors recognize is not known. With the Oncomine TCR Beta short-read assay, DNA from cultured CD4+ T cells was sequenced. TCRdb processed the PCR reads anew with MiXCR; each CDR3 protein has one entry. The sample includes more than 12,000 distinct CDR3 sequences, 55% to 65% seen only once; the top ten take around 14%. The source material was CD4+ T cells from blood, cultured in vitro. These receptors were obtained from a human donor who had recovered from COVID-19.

The CDR3 spells CASSLDLGGNQPQHF. The CDR3 nucleotides are TGTGCCAGCAGCTTAGATCTGGGCGGCAATCAGCCCCAGCATTTT. The V call is TRBV7-8, the J call TRBJ1-5; D not resolved. V was pared by 1 base and J by 2 bases, with 9 bases between. This CDR3 is built from 15 residues. Germline assignment: CDR1 SGHVS and CDR2 FQNEAQ.

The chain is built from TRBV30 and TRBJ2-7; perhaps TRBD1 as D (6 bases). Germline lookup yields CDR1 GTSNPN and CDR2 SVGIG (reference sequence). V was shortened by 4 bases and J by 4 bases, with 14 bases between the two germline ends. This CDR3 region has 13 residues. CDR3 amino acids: CAWNPGRGYEQYF. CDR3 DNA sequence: TGTGCCTGGAATCCGGGCAGGGGATACGAGCAGTACTTC.

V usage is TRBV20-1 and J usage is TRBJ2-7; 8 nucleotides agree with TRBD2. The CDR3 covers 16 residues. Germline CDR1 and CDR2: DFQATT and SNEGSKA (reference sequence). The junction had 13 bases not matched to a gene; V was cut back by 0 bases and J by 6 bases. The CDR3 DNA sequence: TGCAGTGCTAGAGATTTTGTTCTTGGGACTAGTCGCGAGCAGTACTTC. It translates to CSARDFVLGTSREQYF.

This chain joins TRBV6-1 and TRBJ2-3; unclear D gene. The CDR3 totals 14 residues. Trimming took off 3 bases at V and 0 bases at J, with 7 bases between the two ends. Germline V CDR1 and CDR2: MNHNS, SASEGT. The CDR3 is CASSDDTSTDTQYF. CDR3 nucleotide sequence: TGTGCCAGCAGTGACGACACTAGCACAGATACGCAGTATTTT.

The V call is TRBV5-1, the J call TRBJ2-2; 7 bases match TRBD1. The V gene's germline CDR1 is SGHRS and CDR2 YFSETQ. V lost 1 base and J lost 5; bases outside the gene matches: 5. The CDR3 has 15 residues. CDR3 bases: TGCGCCAGCAGCTTGTACAGGGGAGCGACCGGGGAGCTGTTTTTT. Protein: CASSLYRGATGELFF. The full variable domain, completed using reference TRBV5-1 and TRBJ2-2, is KAGVTQTPRYLIKTRGQQVTLSCSPISGHRSVSWYQQTPGQGLQFLFEYFSETQRNKGNFPGRFSGRQFSNSRSEMNVSTLELGDSALYLCASSLYRGATGELFFGEGSRLTVL.

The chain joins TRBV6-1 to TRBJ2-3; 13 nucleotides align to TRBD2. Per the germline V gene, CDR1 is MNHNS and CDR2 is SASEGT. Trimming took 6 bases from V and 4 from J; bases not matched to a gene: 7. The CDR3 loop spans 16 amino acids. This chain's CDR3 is CASRGLAGRRSDTQYF. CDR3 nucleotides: TGTGCCAGCAGGGGACTAGCGGGGCGGAGATCAGATACGCAGTATTTT.

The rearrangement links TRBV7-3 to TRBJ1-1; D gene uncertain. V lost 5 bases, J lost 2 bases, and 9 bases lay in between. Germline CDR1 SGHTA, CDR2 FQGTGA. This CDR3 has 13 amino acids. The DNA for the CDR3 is TGTGCCAGCAGCCCGTCCCCAAACACTGAAGCTTTCTTT. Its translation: CASSPSPNTEAFF.

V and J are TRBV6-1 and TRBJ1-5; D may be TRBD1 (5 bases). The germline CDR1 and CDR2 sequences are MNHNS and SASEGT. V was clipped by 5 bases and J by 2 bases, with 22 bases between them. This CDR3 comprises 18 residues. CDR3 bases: TGTGCCAGCAGTCCGACACCCCGACAGCGAATTCGCAATCAGCCCCAGCATTTT. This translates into CASSPTPRQRIRNQPQHF.